These T cell receptor beta chains were read from a single sample in a study of blood T cell repertoires in COVID-19. The method was immunoSEQ multiplex PCR; TCRdb's version includes in-frame clones alone and lacks a portion of them. The table has 200,000 or so clones, roughly 80% seen once. Sequencing used peripheral blood. All receptors derive from a man aged 25-40 years with active or convalescent COVID-19. Each CDR3 is given with its conserved first and last residue. A D gene is named only where the DNA matches it firmly. Clone sizes are given selectively: once, few, many, or a class where the clone is expanded.

TRBJ2-1,TRBD2,TRBV3-1/TRBV3-2,-,TGTGCCAGCAGCCAAGCTGGGCGGGGGACGGAGCAGTTCTTC,CASSQAGRGTEQFF
TRBJ2-2,-,TRBV12-2,few,TGTGCAAGTCGCTTAGCGAAAACCGGGAGGGTCACCGGGGAGCTGTTTTTT,CASRLAKTGRVTGELFF
TRBJ1-1,-,TRBV12-3/TRBV12-4,-,TGTGCCAGCAGTTGGGGGGGCCTGGGTGAAGCTTTCTTT,CASSWGGLGEAFF
TRBJ1-6,-,TRBV30,-,TGTGCCTGGAGTGCAGGGATATCGACACCCCTCCACTTT,CAWSAGISTPLHF
TRBJ1-2,TRBD1,TRBV14,-,TGTGCCAGCAGCCAAGATCATGGACAGGGGTTAGTCTATGGCTACACCTTC,CASSQDHGQGLVYGYTF
TRBJ2-3,-,TRBV9,-,TGTGCCAGCAGCGTAGATGTCGAGGGCCGCACAGATACGCAGTATTTT,CASSVDVEGRTDTQYF
TRBJ1-1,TRBD1,TRBV6-1,-,TGTGCCAGCAGTGAGAGGACAGGGCTGAACACTGAAGCTTTCTTT,CASSERTGLNTEAFF
TRBJ1-4,TRBD1,TRBV2,-,TGTGCCAGTACAGGGGGGGATGAAAAACTGTTTTTT,CASTGGDEKLFF
TRBJ1-4,TRBD1,TRBV5-6,once,TGTGCCAGCAGCTACTACAGGGGCTCTGAAAAACTGTTTTTT,CASSYYRGSEKLFF
TRBJ1-4,TRBD1,TRBV6-5,-,TGTGCCAGCAGTTACGACAGGGGGAAGACTGAAAAACTGTTTTTT,CASSYDRGKTEKLFF
TRBJ2-2,TRBD2,TRBV28,-,TGTGCCAGCAGTTTAAGCGCTAGCGGGAGGTCCACCGGGGAGCTGTTTTTT,CASSLSASGRSTGELFF
TRBJ2-3,-,TRBV14,-,TGTGCCAGCAGCCCTCCCTGGGCTAGCACAGATACGCAGTATTTT,CASSPPWASTDTQYF
TRBJ2-1,TRBD1,TRBV2,-,TGTGCCAGCAGAGGACAGGGGGGCAATGAGCAGTTCTTC,CASRGQGGNEQFF
TRBJ2-7,-,TRBV11-2,-,TGTGCCAGCAGCTTAGACGTACCTGCCGGGGAGGAGCAGTACTTC,CASSLDVPAGEEQYF
TRBJ2-7,TRBD2,TRBV6-5,-,TGTGCCAGCAGTCCCGGACTAGCGGTCTCCTACGAGCAGTACTTC,CASSPGLAVSYEQYF
TRBJ2-5,TRBD2,TRBV11-2,-,TGTGCCAGCAGCATGGGACTAGCGGGACAAGAGACCCAGTACTTC,CASSMGLAGQETQYF
TRBJ2-5,TRBD1,TRBV28,-,TGTGCCAGCAGTCTAACCGGGACAGGGGGCAGGGAGACCCAGTACTTC,CASSLTGTGGRETQYF
TRBJ2-1,TRBD2,TRBV6-2/TRBV6-3,-,TGTGCCAGCAGCAAGACTAGCGGGGGGGTTAATGAGCAGTTCTTC,CASSKTSGGVNEQFF
TRBJ1-2,TRBD1,TRBV30,once,TGTGCCTGGGACGGACAGGGCTATGGCTACACCTTC,CAWDGQGYGYTF
TRBJ1-2,-,TRBV2,-,TGTGCCATCCCGAGGGAGGCGTTCGGCTCGGGTGGCTACACCTTC,CAIPREAFGSGGYTF
TRBJ2-7,TRBD2,TRBV4-1,-,TGCGCCAGCAGCCAACGGGGGGCGGGAGGGCTCAACGAGCAGTACTTC,CASSQRGAGGLNEQYF
TRBJ1-1,-,TRBV6-5,-,TGTGCCAGCAGTTACAGCTTGAACACTGAAGCTTTCTTT,CASSYSLNTEAFF
TRBJ1-1,TRBD1,TRBV7-8,-,TGTGCCAGCAGCGTTCCGGGACAGGGGGCGACTGAAGCTTTCTTT,CASSVPGQGATEAFF
TRBJ2-7,TRBD2,TRBV10-1,-,TGCGCCAGCAGTCCTAGCGGGAGCCACGAGCAGTACTTC,CASSPSGSHEQYF
TRBJ1-1,TRBD1,TRBV24-1,few,TGTGCCACCGGACAGGGGGACACTGAAGCTTTCTTT,CATGQGDTEAFF
TRBJ1-1,TRBD1,TRBV30,-,TGTGCCGATGACAGGGGCCTTACCACTGAAGCTTTCTTT,CADDRGLTTEAFF
TRBJ2-1,-,TRBV25-1,-,TGTGCCAGCAGCGCCTTCCGGACAGAGAACAATGAGCAGTTCTTC,CASSAFRTENNEQFF
TRBJ2-3,TRBD1,TRBV5-1,few,TGCGCCAGCAGCTCGGGACAGCCCACAGATACGCAGTATTTT,CASSSGQPTDTQYF
TRBJ1-1,TRBD1,TRBV28,-,TGTGCCAGCAGCGGGGGACAGGGGGCCACTGAAGCTTTCTTT,CASSGGQGATEAFF
TRBJ2-5,-,TRBV11-2,once,TGTGCCAGCAGCTTCTCGCGGGGAAACCAAGAGACCCAGTACTTC,CASSFSRGNQETQYF
TRBJ1-5,TRBD1,TRBV19,-,TGTGCCAGTAGTACCCCCGGGACAGCCAATCAGCCCCAGCATTTT,CASSTPGTANQPQHF
TRBJ1-4,-,TRBV3-1/TRBV3-2,-,TGTGCCAGCAGCCGTTTCCCTAGAGAAAAACTGTTTTTT,CASSRFPREKLFF
TRBJ2-7,-,TRBV25-1,-,TGTGCCAGCAGTGACTTAGGGGGGGCCCACGAGCAGTACTTC,CASSDLGGAHEQYF
TRBJ1-4,TRBD1,TRBV12-3/TRBV12-4,few,TGTGCCAGCAGGGGACAGGATAATGAAAAACTGTTTTTT,CASRGQDNEKLFF
TRBJ1-2,-,TRBV5-1,-,TGCGCCAGCAGCTTGGTACAGGGAGGGGATGGCTACACCTTC,CASSLVQGGDGYTF
TRBJ2-7,-,TRBV21-1,few,TGTGCCAGCCCGGAGGGGGAGCAGTACTTC,CASPEGEQYF
TRBJ2-2,TRBD1,TRBV28,few,TGTGCCAGCAGTCCCCCGGGACAGGGAATCGGCGGGGAGCTGTTTTTT,CASSPPGQGIGGELFF